The 32 T cell receptor beta chains reported below all come from one sample, sequenced in a study of CD8 T cells in Susac syndrome. Random hexamers primed reverse transcription of about 0.45 to 1 ug RNA. TCRdb passed the immunoSEQ multiplex PCR reads through MiXCR, listing each CDR3 protein once. The sample has some 170,000 distinct CDR3 sequences, around 95% seen once. What was sequenced was CD4+ T cells from PBMCs. These receptors came from a human donor in good health.

The chain joins TRBV6-2 or TRBV6-3 to TRBJ2-4, with TRBD2 matching 12 bases. The germline V gene has CDR1 MNHEY and CDR2 SVGEGT. CDR3 length: 16 amino acids. The V and J ends lost 6 bases and 1 base, in that order; junction bases with no gene match: 4. CDR3 residues: CASSRGLAGAKNIQYF. In DNA, the CDR3 is TGTGCCAGCAGCCGCGGACTAGCGGGGGCCAAAAACATTCAGTACTTC.

The chain carries TRBV3-1 and TRBJ2-5; D is perhaps TRBD1 (5 bases). Germline lookup yields CDR1 LGHDT and CDR2 YNNKEL (reference sequence). Between the trimmed V and J ends, which lost 5 bases and 5 bases, there was a span of 12 bases. The CDR3 extends over 13 amino acids. The CDR3: CASSSGFDETQYF. For the CDR3, the DNA is TGTGCCAGCAGCTCAGGGTTTGACGAGACCCAGTACTTC.

This clonotype was picked up one time. The J gene is TRBJ2-3, the V gene TRBV30; 8 positions match TRBD1. Germline V gives CDR1 GTSNPN, CDR2 SVGIG (reference sequence). The CDR3 loop spans 14 amino acids. V was clipped by 5 bases and J by 2 bases; unmatched bases: 6. CDR3 coding DNA: TGTGCCTGGGGGCGGACAGGGTACACAGATACGCAGTATTTT. Its protein is CAWGRTGYTDTQYF.

The chain carries TRBV7-9 and TRBJ2-5; D perhaps matches TRBD1 (5 bases). Germline-derived CDR1 and CDR2 are SEHNR and FQNEAQ (reference sequence). This CDR3 comprises 13 residues. V lost 5 bases and J lost 4, with 11 bases in between. The CDR3 loop is CASSQGVVETQYF. CDR3 DNA sequence: TGTGCCAGCAGCCAGGGCGTAGTAGAGACCCAGTACTTC.

This chain links TRBV24-1 with TRBJ1-2; 7 bases are shared with TRBD1. Germline values: CDR1 KGHDR, CDR2 SFDVKD. Germline trimming cut 2 bases from V and 8 bases from J; bases unmatched to any gene: 7. This CDR3 is built from 14 residues. As DNA, the CDR3 is TGTGCCACCAGTGATTCGACAGGGCTCGGAGGCTACACCTTC. It yields the protein CATSDSTGLGGYTF.

This sequence joins TRBV5-1 and TRBJ2-2, with D perhaps TRBD1 (5 bases). This CDR3 contains 15 residues. Looked up from germline, CDR1 is SGHRS and CDR2 is YFSETQ. The ends were cut back, 1 base at V and 5 bases at J, with 12 bases in the middle. DNA for the CDR3: TGCGCCAGCAGCTTGCAGGGAAGAAATACCGGGGAGCTGTTTTTT. Protein: CASSLQGRNTGELFF.

The V call is TRBV4-1, the J call TRBJ2-7; 14 bases fit TRBD2. After removal of 5 bases from V and 3 bases from J, the junction contained 9 bases not matched to a gene. Germline assignment: CDR1 MGHRA and CDR2 YSYEKL. The CDR3 is 17 residues long. In nucleotides, the CDR3 is TGCGCCAGCAGCAAAGGGACTAGCGGGGGCCCTCGCTACGAGCAGTACTTC. Residues: CASSKGTSGGPRYEQYF.

V gene TRBV13 combines with J gene TRBJ2-7; D might be TRBD2 (5 bases). Germline V gene sequence: CDR1 PRHDT, CDR2 FYEKMQ (reference sequence). The CDR3 sequence is 14 residues long. Between the trimmed V and J ends, which lost 0 bases and 7 bases, there was a span of 13 bases. The CDR3 DNA reads TGTGCCAGCAGCTTAGGGGTCCGACTACGGGAGCAGTACTTC. The encoded protein is CASSLGVRLREQYF.

The CDR3 DNA reads as TGCGCCAGCAGCTGGGACGACAGGGGTGCGGGCTCACCCCTCCACTTT. It encodes CASSWDDRGAGSPLHF. The chain combines TRBV5-1 with TRBJ1-6, with 8 bases fitting TRBD1. Trimming at V came to 3 bases and at J to 10 bases, leaving 12 bases not matched to a gene. The CDR3 consists of 16 residues. In germline, CDR1 is SGHRS, CDR2 YFSETQ. The variable domain in full, with the rest retrieved from reference TRBV5-1 and TRBJ1-6, is KAGVTQTPRYLIKTRGQQVTLSCSPISGHRSVSWYQQTPGQGLQFLFEYFSETQRNKGNFPGRFSGRQFSNSRSEMNVSTLELGDSALYLCASSWDDRGAGSPLHFGNGTRLTVT.

The rearrangement uses TRBV5-1 and TRBJ2-5, with 11 bases aligning to TRBD2. Germline V gene data show CDR1 as SGHRS and CDR2 as YFSETQ. The junction had 6 bases not matched to a gene; V was cut back by 2 bases and J by 0 bases. CDR3 size: 17 residues. CDR3 coding DNA: TGCGCCAGCAGCTTCACCCTAGCGGGGGGCCACCAAGAGACCCAGTACTTC. Translating it yields CASSFTLAGGHQETQYF. Supplemented by reference TRBV5-1 and TRBJ2-5, the full variable domain reads KAGVTQTPRYLIKTRGQQVTLSCSPISGHRSVSWYQQTPGQGLQFLFEYFSETQRNKGNFPGRFSGRQFSNSRSEMNVSTLELGDSALYLCASSFTLAGGHQETQYFGPGTRLLVL.

This rearrangement joins TRBV3-1 to TRBJ2-7; D uncertain. Germline lookup yields CDR1 LGHDT and CDR2 YNNKEL (reference sequence). This CDR3 contains 11 residues. With 1 base removed from V and 4 bases from J, the gap between germline ends came to 2 bases. The CDR3 reads CASSQGYEQYF. The CDR3 DNA reads as TGTGCCAGCAGCCAAGGGTACGAGCAGTACTTC.

The DNA of the CDR3 is TGTGCTAGTGGTTTGGGGAGCGGACAGGTATCCTACGAGCAGTACTTC. Translated, it gives CASGLGSGQVSYEQYF. The rearrangement joins TRBV12-5 to TRBJ2-7, with 7 nucleotides matching TRBD1. The CDR3 has 16 amino acids. The J segment lost 1 base and the V segment lost 1 base, leaving 7 bases of the junction unmatched. Germline CDR1 reads LGHNT; CDR2 reads FRNRAP. The full variable domain, its missing parts supplied by reference TRBV12-5 and TRBJ2-7, is DARVTQTPRHKVTEMGQEVTMRCQPILGHNTVFWYRQTMMQGLELLAYFRNRAPLDDSGMPKDRFSAEMPDATLATLKIQPSEPRDSAVYFCASGLGSGQVSYEQYFGPGTRLTVT.

This chain uses TRBV3-1 with TRBJ2-1; tentatively, D is TRBD2 (6 bases). The V gene's germline CDR1 is LGHDT and CDR2 YNNKEL (reference sequence). The CDR3 is made up of 14 amino acids. Trimming pared 3 bases from V and 6 bases from J, leaving 12 bases between. The CDR3 coding sequence is TGTGCCAGCAGCCACCGTGGGGAGGCCAATGAGCAGTTCTTC. Its protein product is CASSHRGEANEQFF.

The chain couples TRBV29-1 to TRBJ1-4; tentative D call: TRBD1 (5 bases). The V gene's germline CDR1 is SQVTM and CDR2 ANQGSEA. Trimming cost V 6 bases and J 4 bases, with 12 bases left between them. The CDR3 is made up of 13 amino acids. CDR3 region: CSVGDRSNEKLFF. The CDR3 DNA sequence: TGCAGCGTGGGAGACAGAAGTAATGAAAAACTGTTTTTT.

This clonotype was counted a few times. The rearrangement uses TRBV7-2 and TRBJ1-4, with no clear D. Trimming shortened V by 8 bases and J by 11 bases, and 3 bases separated the two germline ends. This CDR3 contains 8 residues. CDR1 is SGHTA and CDR2 is FQGNSA in the germline V gene. DNA of the CDR3: TGTGCCAGCGGGAAACTGTTTTTT. Encoded protein: CASGKLFF.

The chain has TRBV29-1 and TRBJ1-3; D may be TRBD1 (5 bases). The germline CDR1 and CDR2 sequences are SQVTM and ANQGSEA. The CDR3 covers 13 residues. The V and J ends lost 2 bases and 2 bases respectively, with 7 bases between them. CDR3 DNA: TGCAGCGTTGAAATAGGGGCTGGAAACACCATATATTTT. It encodes CSVEIGAGNTIYF.

The J gene is TRBJ1-5, the V gene TRBV12-5, with D uncertain. V lost 3 bases and J lost 9, with 12 bases in between. Germline V lookup: CDR1 LGHNT, CDR2 FRNRAP. This CDR3 has 13 residues. CDR3 residues: CASGFGLSGPQHF. The CDR3 nucleotides are TGTGCTAGTGGTTTCGGTCTCTCCGGGCCCCAGCATTTT.

The chain couples TRBV2 to TRBJ2-1; TRBD2 matches at 13 bases. In germline, CDR1 is SNHLY, CDR2 FYNNEI. The CDR3 is made up of 17 amino acids. Unmatched junction bases numbered 13, after V lost 5 bases and J lost 9 bases. CDR3 protein: CASSYTSGGAGSGEQFF. CDR3 DNA sequence: TGTGCCAGCAGTTACACTAGCGGGGGGGCCGGTTCGGGTGAGCAGTTCTTC.

This clonotype was recorded once. The V call is TRBV7-3, the J call TRBJ2-5; 9 bases line up with TRBD2. Germline loops: CDR1 SGHTA, CDR2 FQGTGA. With 5 bases clipped from V and 4 bases from J, the junction kept 8 bases outside the gene matches. The CDR3 is 15 residues long. CDR3 sequence reads: CASSTLGTSPETQYF. CDR3 bases: TGTGCCAGCAGCACCTTAGGGACTAGCCCAGAGACCCAGTACTTC.

This chain links TRBV29-1 with TRBJ2-7; D is undetermined. Trimming removed 0 bases from V and 8 bases from J, with 8 bases in between. The germline gives CDR1 SQVTM, CDR2 ANQGSEA. The CDR3 extends over 11 amino acids. CDR3 loop: CSVEDSQKQYF. The DNA for the CDR3 is TGCAGCGTTGAAGACAGCCAAAAGCAGTACTTC.

The chain uses TRBV12-5 and TRBJ2-3; unclear D gene. Trimming cost V 7 bases and J 3 bases, with 5 bases left between them. Germline-derived CDR1 and CDR2 are LGHNT and FRNRAP. This CDR3 is 11 amino acids long. CDR3 sequence: CASALTDTQYF. The CDR3 DNA follows: TGTGCTAGTGCATTAACAGATACGCAGTATTTT.

V is TRBV6-6 and J is TRBJ2-2; 8 nucleotides align to TRBD1. CDR3 length: 14 residues. V lost 8 bases to trimming and J lost 5 bases; unmatched junction nucleotides: 7. Germline CDR1 reads MNHNY; CDR2 reads SVGAGI (reference sequence). The CDR3 DNA reads as TGTGCCAGCGGAACAGGGGGGTGGACCGGGGAGCTGTTTTTT. Residues: CASGTGGWTGELFF.

This chain joins TRBV2 and TRBJ2-3; TRBD2 is a possible D gene (6 bases). The CDR3 sequence is 13 residues long. Trimming took off 6 bases at V and 2 bases at J, with 9 bases between the two ends. CDR1 is SNHLY and CDR2 is FYNNEI in the germline V gene. For the CDR3, the DNA is TGTGCCAGCAGGGGGGACTTCACAGATACGCAGTATTTT. Residues: CASRGDFTDTQYF.

This clonotype was seen a single time. The V gene is TRBV29-1, the J gene TRBJ2-5; D remains ambiguous. The CDR3 consists of 14 residues. Germline V CDR1 and CDR2: SQVTM, ANQGSEA. The V end lost 3 bases, the J end lost 2 bases, and 13 bases lay between the germline ends. The chain's CDR3 is CSVEFTNGQETQYF. Written as DNA, the CDR3 is TGCAGCGTTGAGTTCACGAACGGGCAAGAGACCCAGTACTTC. The whole variable domain, remainder taken from reference TRBV29-1 and TRBJ2-5, is SAVISQKPSRDICQRGTSLTIQCQVDSQVTMMFWYRQQPGQSLTLIATANQGSEATYESGFVIDKFPISRPNLTFSTLTVSNMSPEDSSIYLCSVEFTNGQETQYFGPGTRLLVL.

The chain links TRBV7-2 to TRBJ2-6; 8 bases fit TRBD2. The germline CDR1 and CDR2 sequences are SGHTA and FQGNSA. V shed 2 bases and J 2 bases; nucleotides not matched to a gene: 2. The CDR3 consists of 16 residues. The CDR3 nucleotides are TGTGCCAGCAGCTTATCGGGAGGGGCTGGGGCCAACGTCCTGACTTTC. Protein sequence: CASSLSGGAGANVLTF.

The V gene is TRBV7-3, the J gene TRBJ2-7; 8 bases line up with TRBD2. The CDR3 contains 16 residues. Germline CDR1 reads SGHTA; CDR2 reads FQGTGA. V lost 5 bases to trimming and J lost 2 bases; unmatched junction nucleotides: 11. CDR3 bases: TGTGCCAGCAGCCCGAGGGGTAGCGGGGCCCCCTACGAGCAGTACTTC. Translating gives CASSPRGSGAPYEQYF.

The chain links TRBV6-5 to TRBJ2-1; TRBD2 might be the D (6 bases). This CDR3 has 13 residues. V gave up 7 bases and J gave up 10 bases, with 17 bases separating them. Germline V gene lookup returns CDR1 MNHEY and CDR2 SVGAGI. As DNA, the CDR3 is TGTGCCAGCATAGGGGTGCTCCGGGAGGAGCAGTTCTTC. Its translation is CASIGVLREEQFF.

The chain joins TRBV6-1 to TRBJ2-1; D ambiguous. Trimming shortened V by 1 base and J by 6 bases, and 10 bases separated the two germline ends. This CDR3 has 14 amino acids. The V gene's germline CDR1 is MNHNS and CDR2 SASEGT. CDR3 DNA sequence: TGTGCCAGCAGTGAAGGGACCCCTGGCAATGAGCAGTTCTTC. This gives the protein CASSEGTPGNEQFF.

This clonotype was recorded once. This sequence joins TRBV25-1 and TRBJ2-2; D unresolved. This CDR3 has 12 amino acids. V was shortened by 7 bases and J by 8 bases, with 11 bases between the two germline ends. CDR1 is MGHDK and CDR2 is SYGVNS in the germline V gene. The CDR3 reads CASTLRFGELFF. DNA of the CDR3: TGTGCCAGCACTCTTCGGTTTGGGGAGCTGTTTTTT.

This sequence joins TRBV7-8 and TRBJ1-2; 8 bases line up with TRBD1. J gave up 7 bases and V 8 bases, and 6 bases lay outside the gene matches. This CDR3 region has 12 residues. Germline V gives CDR1 SGHVS, CDR2 FQNEAQ. The CDR3, as DNA: TGTGCCAGCGGACTACAGGGGGGTGGCTACACCTTC. This translates into CASGLQGGGYTF.

The rearrangement joins TRBV7-6 to TRBJ2-7, with 7 bases fitting TRBD2. This CDR3 spans 15 amino acids. Trimming cost V 4 bases and J 3 bases; bases outside gene matches: 9. CDR1 and CDR2 from the germline V gene are SGHVS and FNYEAQ. CDR3 in amino acids: CASSSSEASGYEQYF. The CDR3, as DNA: TGTGCCAGCAGCTCCTCCGAGGCTAGCGGCTACGAGCAGTACTTC.

The genes are TRBV20-1 and TRBJ2-3; tentatively, D is TRBD2 (7 bases). In germline, CDR1 is DFQATT, CDR2 SNEGSKA (reference sequence). V was cut by 3 bases and J by 3 bases, with 10 bases left in between. This CDR3 has 13 amino acids. For the CDR3, the DNA is TGCAGTGCTAGCGGGGGGCAAACAGATACGCAGTATTTT. It is translated as CSASGGQTDTQYF.